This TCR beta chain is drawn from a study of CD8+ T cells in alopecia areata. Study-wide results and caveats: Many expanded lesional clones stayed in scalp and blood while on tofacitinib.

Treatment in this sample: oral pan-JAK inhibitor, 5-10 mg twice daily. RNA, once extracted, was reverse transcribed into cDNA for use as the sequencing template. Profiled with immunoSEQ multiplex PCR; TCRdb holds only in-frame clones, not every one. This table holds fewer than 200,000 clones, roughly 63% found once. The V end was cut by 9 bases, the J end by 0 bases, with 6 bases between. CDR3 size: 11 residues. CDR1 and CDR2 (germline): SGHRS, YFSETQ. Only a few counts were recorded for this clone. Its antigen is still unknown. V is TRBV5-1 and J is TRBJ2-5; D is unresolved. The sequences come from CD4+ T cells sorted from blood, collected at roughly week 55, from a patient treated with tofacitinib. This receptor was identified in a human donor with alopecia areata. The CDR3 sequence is CATSYQETQYF. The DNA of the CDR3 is TGCGCCACTTCGTACCAAGAGACCCAGTACTTC. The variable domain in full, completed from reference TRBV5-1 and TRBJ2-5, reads KAGVTQTPRYLIKTRGQQVTLSCSPISGHRSVSWYQQTPGQGLQFLFEYFSETQRNKGNFPGRFSGRQFSNSRSEMNVSTLELGDSALYLCATSYQETQYFGPGTRLLVL.